Listed below are T cell receptor beta chains from one sample, sequenced in a study of shared clonotypes between healthy human individuals. The repertoire was sequenced with immunoSEQ multiplex PCR; TCRdb's copy has only in-frame clones and lacks some. The sample lists 500,000 to 650,000 clones, roughly four fifths occurring once. What was sequenced was PBMCs. The receptors here all came from a woman between 40 and 50 years old in good health. Some clones in this sample may be carry-over from other donors' samples. Both conserved end residues are part of each CDR3. The D gene is left open where the match is weak. Rows give clone size only sometimes, using once, few, many, or a class for an expanded clone.

j_call | clone_size | d_call | v_call | cdr3_aa | cdr3_nt
TRBJ2-1 | . | TRBD2 | TRBV28 | CASSLSGDLAGNEQFF | TGTGCCAGCAGCCTATCAGGGGACCTAGCGGGCAATGAGCAGTTCTTC
TRBJ2-7 | . | . | TRBV5-6 | CASSPMGGTHSYEQYF | TGTGCCAGCAGCCCCATGGGCGGGACCCACTCCTACGAGCAGTACTTC
TRBJ1-1 | . | TRBD1 | TRBV7-2 | CASSRDRYTEAFF | TGTGCCAGCAGCCGGGACAGGTACACTGAAGCTTTCTTT
TRBJ1-4 | . | TRBD1 | TRBV28 | CASSSLQTGRDEKLFF | TGTGCCAGCAGTTCCCTCCAGACAGGGAGAGATGAAAAACTGTTTTTT
TRBJ2-1 | . | . | TRBV2 | CASSEALIGVGEQFF | TGTGCCAGCAGTGAAGCGCTCATAGGGGTTGGTGAGCAGTTCTTC
TRBJ2-3 | few | TRBD2 | TRBV28 | CASTEGLAGGWGDTQYF | TGTGCCAGCACCGAGGGACTAGCGGGAGGGTGGGGAGATACGCAGTATTTT
TRBJ1-3 | . | . | TRBV6-5 | CASRNGGASGNTIYF | TGTGCCAGCAGAAACGGGGGGGCCTCCGGAAACACCATATATTTT
TRBJ2-7 | . | TRBD2 | TRBV2 | CATGTSVPYEQYF | TGTGCCACCGGGACTAGCGTACCATACGAGCAGTACTTC
TRBJ2-7 | . | . | TRBV5-1 | CASSFQGGSYEQYF | TGCGCCAGCAGCTTCCAGGGCGGCTCCTACGAGCAGTACTTC
TRBJ2-1 | . | . | TRBV27 | CASSLFWQGVNEQFF | TGTGCCAGCAGTTTATTTTGGCAGGGCGTCAATGAGCAGTTCTTC
TRBJ2-1 | once | TRBD1 | TRBV11-2 | CASSSFPGQSPYNEQFF | TGTGCCAGCAGCTCCTTCCCGGGACAGAGTCCCTACAATGAGCAGTTCTTC
TRBJ2-1 | . | TRBD2 | TRBV5-1 | CASSFRTSGIINEQFF | TGCGCCAGCAGCTTTAGGACTAGCGGGATTATAAATGAGCAGTTCTTC
TRBJ2-1 | . | . | TRBV6-6 | CATTQGNEQFF | TGTGCCACCACACAGGGCAATGAGCAGTTCTTC
TRBJ2-1 | . | . | TRBV7-9 | CASSAGSSYNEQFF | TGTGCCAGCAGCGCCGGGTCCTCCTACAATGAGCAGTTCTTC
TRBJ1-1 | . | . | TRBV2 | CASSGGTTNTEAFF | TGTGCCAGCAGTGGGGGGACAACCAACACTGAAGCTTTCTTT
TRBJ2-5 | once | . | TRBV5-1 | CASRLWVQETQYF | TGCGCCAGCAGGCTGTGGGTTCAAGAGACCCAGTACTTC
TRBJ2-7 | . | TRBD2 | TRBV28 | CASSLSVAGYEQYF | TGTGCCAGCAGTTTATCGGTAGCGGGCTACGAGCAGTACTTC
TRBJ2-5 | . | . | TRBV7-2 | CASSLEGRVETQYF | TGTGCCAGCAGCTTAGAGGGCAGGGTCGAGACCCAGTACTTC
TRBJ1-5 | few | . | TRBV30 | CAWSVLRGEDQPQHF | TGTGCCTGGAGTGTACTACGGGGGGAGGATCAGCCCCAGCATTTT
TRBJ1-2 | . | TRBD1 | TRBV28 | CASRYYDTGGRVFYGYTF | TGTGCCAGCAGATATTATGATACAGGGGGACGGGTTTTCTATGGCTACACCTTC
TRBJ1-5 | . | . | TRBV25-1 | CASSEPGQPQHF | TGTGCCAGCAGTGAACCGGGGCAGCCCCAGCATTTT
TRBJ2-3 | few | . | TRBV19 | CASSIRRGSGTDTQYF | TGTGCCAGTAGTATCCGGAGGGGGAGCGGCACAGATACGCAGTATTTT
TRBJ2-3 | . | . | TRBV7-3 | CASSQEITDTQYF | TGTGCCAGCAGCCAAGAAATTACAGATACGCAGTATTTT
TRBJ2-2 | few | . | TRBV28 | CASSFIWPQARVMNTGELFF | TGTGCCAGCAGTTTCATTTGGCCCCAAGCCCGGGTCATGAACACCGGGGAGCTGTTTTTT
TRBJ2-7 | . | TRBD2 | TRBV15 | CATSRDRSSGSLEQYF | TGTGCCACCAGCAGAGATCGGAGTAGCGGGAGTCTCGAGCAGTACTTC
TRBJ2-2 | . | . | TRBV6-5 | CASSYGVAGELFF | TGTGCCAGCAGTTACGGGGTAGCCGGGGAGCTGTTTTTT
TRBJ2-6 | once | . | TRBV28 | CASSLGRYSGANVLTF | TGTGCCAGCAGTTTGGGTCGGTACTCTGGGGCCAACGTCCTGACTTTC
TRBJ1-2 | . | . | TRBV6-1 | CASSEMGLRGAAGYTF | TGTGCCAGCAGTGAAATGGGGTTAAGGGGAGCGGCTGGCTACACCTTC
TRBJ2-3 | once | TRBD2 | TRBV5-5 | CASSFSTRLAVDTQYF | TGTGCCAGCAGCTTCTCGACTAGACTAGCGGTAGATACGCAGTATTTT
TRBJ1-4 | . | . | TRBV28 | CASSFVTFVTNEKLFF | TGTGCCAGCAGTTTTGTGACATTCGTAACTAATGAAAAACTGTTTTTT
TRBJ2-2 | . | . | TRBV2 | CAWISGADTGELFF | TGTGCCTGGATTTCGGGGGCGGACACCGGGGAGCTGTTTTTT
TRBJ2-5 | . | . | TRBV5-1 | CASSFGAGLVQETQYF | TGCGCCAGCAGCTTCGGGGCGGGGCTCGTCCAAGAGACCCAGTACTTC
TRBJ2-7 | . | . | TRBV6-1 | CASSGGSKYEQYF | TGTGCCAGCTCCGGAGGTAGCAAGTACGAGCAGTACTTC
TRBJ1-1 | once | TRBD1 | TRBV7-2 | CASSLGTGYTEAFF | TGTGCCAGCAGCTTGGGGACAGGGTACACTGAAGCTTTCTTT
TRBJ1-2 | . | . | TRBV6-6 | CASSYSPRANYGYTF | TGTGCCAGCAGTTACTCCCCCAGGGCTAACTATGGCTACACCTTC
TRBJ1-2 | . | TRBD1 | TRBV28 | CASRGTGGANGYTF | TGTGCCAGCAGAGGGACAGGGGGCGCCAATGGCTACACCTTC
TRBJ1-1 | . | . | TRBV11-2 | CASSLEWGMNTEAFF | TGTGCCAGCAGCCTTGAGTGGGGGATGAACACTGAAGCTTTCTTT
TRBJ2-7 | . | TRBD2 | TRBV29-1 | CSAAGVLTYEQYF | TGCAGCGCTGCGGGGGTCCTGACCTACGAGCAGTACTTC
TRBJ1-1 | few | . | TRBV27 | CASSLSPHRVEAFF | TGTGCCAGCAGTTTAAGCCCTCACAGGGTTGAAGCTTTCTTT
TRBJ2-5 | once | . | TRBV11-2 | CASSFQETQYF | TGTGCCAGCAGCTTTCAGGAGACCCAGTACTTC
TRBJ1-5 | . | . | TRBV6-1 | CASSEARAQTQHF | TGTGCCAGCAGTGAAGCCCGGGCTCAGACCCAGCATTTT
TRBJ2-2 | . | . | TRBV5-1 | CASRSGVGLNTGELFF | TGCGCCAGCAGGTCCGGAGTAGGACTAAACACCGGGGAGCTGTTTTTT
TRBJ2-7 | . | TRBD2 | TRBV7-9 | CASSPSGRAEQYF | TGTGCCAGCAGCCCCAGCGGGAGGGCCGAGCAGTACTTC
TRBJ2-5 | . | TRBD1 | TRBV10-2 | CASSLQGQETQYF | TGCGCCAGCAGTTTACAGGGGCAGGAGACCCAGTACTTC
TRBJ1-2 | few | . | TRBV6-5 | CASSYSNPTGKGGYTF | TGTGCCAGCAGTTACTCGAATCCCACAGGGAAGGGCGGCTACACCTTC
TRBJ2-7 | . | TRBD1 | TRBV7-2 | CASSLIGTGTPYEQYF | TGTGCCAGCAGCCTGATCGGGACAGGGACACCTTACGAGCAGTACTTC
TRBJ1-2 | once | . | TRBV28 | CASSLVAGPEGYTF | TGTGCCAGCAGTTTGGTTGCGGGGCCTGAAGGCTACACCTTC
TRBJ1-1 | . | . | TRBV27 | CASSFLSNTEAFF | TGTGCCAGCAGTTTCCTATCGAACACTGAAGCTTTCTTT
TRBJ1-4 | . | TRBD1 | TRBV28 | CASSSQGINEKLFF | TGTGCCAGCAGTTCACAGGGGATTAATGAAAAACTGTTTTTT